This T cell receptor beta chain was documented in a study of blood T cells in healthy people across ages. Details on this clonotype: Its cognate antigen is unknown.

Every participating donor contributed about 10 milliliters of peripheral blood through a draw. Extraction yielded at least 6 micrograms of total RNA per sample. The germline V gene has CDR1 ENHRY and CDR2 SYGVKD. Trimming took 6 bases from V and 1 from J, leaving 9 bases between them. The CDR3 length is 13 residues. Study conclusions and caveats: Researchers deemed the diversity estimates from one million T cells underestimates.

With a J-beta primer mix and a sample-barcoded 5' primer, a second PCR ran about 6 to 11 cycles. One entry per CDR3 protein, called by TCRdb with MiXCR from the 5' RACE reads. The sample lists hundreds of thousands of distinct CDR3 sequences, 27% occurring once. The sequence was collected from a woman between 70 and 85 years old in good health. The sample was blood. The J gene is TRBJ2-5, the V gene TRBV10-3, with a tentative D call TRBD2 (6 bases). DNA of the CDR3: TGTGCCATCAGCCGGGGGATCCAAGAGACCCAGTACTTC. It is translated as CAISRGIQETQYF.